A single sample is the source of the 30 T cell receptor beta chains below, sequenced in a study of technical replicates of blood from several donors. Measured with immunoSEQ multiplex PCR; TCRdb has only the in-frame clones, and not every one. The sample lists some 80,000 clones; 92% were seen once. The sequencing sample was made of T cells isolated from PBMCs. The source of these receptors is a human donor in good health.

The chain carries TRBV7-3 and TRBJ1-1; D is possibly TRBD1 (5 bases). V was shortened by 2 bases and J by 8 bases, with 9 bases between the two germline ends. Germline CDR1 and CDR2: SGHTA and FQGTGA. This CDR3 has 12 residues. Here the CDR3 DNA reads TGTGCCAGCAGCTTATGGGAGGGGGAAGCTTTCTTT. It specifies CASSLWEGEAFF. The complete variable domain, with remaining parts taken from reference TRBV7-3 and TRBJ1-1, reads GAGVSQTPSNKVTEKGKYVELRCDPISGHTALYWYRQSLGQGPEFLIYFQGTGAADDSGLPNDRFFAVRPEGSVSTLKIQRTERGDSAVYLCASSLWEGEAFFGQGTRLTVV.

The chain couples TRBV7-8 to TRBJ1-1, with a possible D match to TRBD1 (5 bases). V lost 2 bases and J 0 bases, leaving 13 bases between the germline ends. The CDR3 is 16 residues long. Germline V gene sequence: CDR1 SGHVS, CDR2 FQNEAQ. In nucleotides, the CDR3 is TGTGCCAGCAGCTTAAGGGGAGGGGTGATGAACACTGAAGCTTTCTTT. Translated: CASSLRGGVMNTEAFF.

V gene TRBV10-1 combines with J gene TRBJ2-2; D gene ambiguous. Germline V gene sequence: CDR1 WNHNN, CDR2 SYGVQD (reference sequence). The V end was cut by 4 bases, the J end by 1 base, with 7 bases between. The CDR3 spans 14 residues. CDR3 DNA sequence: TGCGCCAGCAGTGCTTCGAGGAACACCGGGGAGCTGTTTTTT. Protein: CASSASRNTGELFF.

CDR3 loop: CASRGLAGGNNEQFF. CDR3 nucleotides: TGTGCCAGCAGGGGGCTAGCGGGAGGAAACAATGAGCAGTTCTTC. This chain uses TRBV28 with TRBJ2-1; 11 positions match TRBD2. The germline gives CDR1 MDHEN, CDR2 SYDVKM. CDR3 length equals 15 residues. The ends lost 6 bases at V and 5 bases at J; junction bases unmatched: 6.

As DNA, the CDR3 is TGCAGCGTTGACCCGAGCTCCTACAATGAGCAGTTCTTC. Protein sequence: CSVDPSSYNEQFF. V gene TRBV29-1 combines with J gene TRBJ2-1; D is unclear. The ends were cut back, 3 bases at V and 0 bases at J, with 6 bases in the middle. The germline V gene encodes CDR1 SQVTM and CDR2 ANQGSEA. CDR3 length equals 13 residues.

The J gene is TRBJ1-1, the V gene TRBV2, with D possibly TRBD1 on 6 matching bases. Trimming took off 4 bases at V and 5 bases at J, with 14 bases between the two ends. The CDR3 is 14 amino acids. In germline, CDR1 is SNHLY, CDR2 FYNNEI. CDR3 sequence: CASSVQGVRTEAFF. The DNA of the CDR3 is TGTGCCAGCAGTGTACAGGGCGTAAGGACTGAAGCTTTCTTT.

The J gene is TRBJ1-5, the V gene TRBV7-9, with D hard to call. The CDR3 sequence is 13 residues long. Trimming pared 1 base from V and 6 bases from J, leaving 7 bases between. Germline lookup yields CDR1 SEHNR and CDR2 FQNEAQ (reference sequence). The CDR3 spells CASSLGGGQPQHF. The CDR3 nucleotides are TGTGCCAGCAGCTTAGGGGGAGGTCAGCCCCAGCATTTT.

The chain combines TRBV6-1 with TRBJ2-3, with 8 bases lining up with TRBD2. Losses at the gene ends were 0 bases for V and 1 base for J; bases not matched to a gene: 0. Germline CDR1 is MNHNS and CDR2 is SASEGT. The CDR3 is 15 residues long. The CDR3 region is CASSEARGGTDTQYF. The DNA for the CDR3 is TGTGCCAGCAGTGAAGCGCGGGGGGGCACAGATACGCAGTATTTT.

V and J are TRBV9 and TRBJ2-1, with 11 bases aligning to TRBD2. Germline lookup yields CDR1 SGDLS and CDR2 YYNGEE. The CDR3 has 15 residues. Trimming removed 1 base from V and 9 bases from J; junction bases left unmatched: 6. In DNA form, the CDR3 reads TGTGCCAGCAGCGTATGGGCTAGCGGGGGGATTGAGCAGTTCTTC. Its translation is CASSVWASGGIEQFF.

The sample holds a few counts of this clone. The rearrangement joins TRBV7-9 to TRBJ2-7; D gene ambiguous. With 0 bases removed from V and 6 bases from J, the gap between germline ends came to 6 bases. The germline V gene encodes CDR1 SEHNR and CDR2 FQNEAQ (reference sequence). The length of the CDR3 is 12 residues. The DNA of the CDR3 is TGTGCCAGCAGCTTAGCGACTTTCGAGCAGTACTTC. It encodes CASSLATFEQYF.

V usage is TRBV5-1 and J usage is TRBJ1-1, with 10 nucleotides matching TRBD1. The CDR3 spans 15 residues. With V trimmed by 4 bases and J by 6 bases, 9 bases remained unmatched. CDR1 SGHRS and CDR2 YFSETQ come from the germline V gene. CDR3 amino acids: CASSAGTGVGAEAFF. CDR3 sequence (DNA): TGCGCCAGCAGCGCCGGGACAGGGGTGGGCGCTGAAGCTTTCTTT.

In its sample, this clone was seen once. The chain couples TRBV11-2 to TRBJ1-1; D unresolved. CDR3 length: 16 amino acids. With 1 base removed from V and 0 bases from J, the gap between germline ends came to 12 bases. Germline V gene lookup returns CDR1 SGHAT and CDR2 FQNNGV. The CDR3 nucleotides read TGTGCCAGCAGCTTAGTTAGCATTTCCATGAACACTGAAGCTTTCTTT. Its protein is CASSLVSISMNTEAFF.

This clone was recorded once. CDR3 loop: CASSAFGQGAGELFF. In DNA, the CDR3 is TGTGCCAGCAGCGCGTTTGGCCAGGGGGCCGGGGAGCTGTTTTTT. The chain carries TRBV9 and TRBJ2-2, with 7 bases that match TRBD1. Per germline, CDR1 SGDLS and CDR2 YYNGEE. The CDR3 has 15 amino acids. With V trimmed by 3 bases and J by 6 bases, 8 bases remained unmatched.

V gene TRBV5-1 combines with J gene TRBJ1-2; the D gene is possibly TRBD1 (5 bases). Germline assignment: CDR1 SGHRS and CDR2 YFSETQ. The CDR3 spans 13 residues. V was clipped by 0 bases and J by 4 bases, with 7 bases between them. Written as DNA, the CDR3 is TGCGCCAGCAGCTTGGCAGGGTCCTATGGCTACACCTTC. It specifies CASSLAGSYGYTF.

This clone was seen just once. V usage is TRBV12-5 and J usage is TRBJ1-4; unclear D gene. The V and J ends lost 6 bases and 4 bases respectively, with 15 bases between them. There are 15 residues in the CDR3. From germline, CDR1 is LGHNT and CDR2 FRNRAP. In nucleotides, the CDR3 is TGTGCTAGTGGCTCGGTCGAGGGATATAATGAAAAACTGTTTTTT. It specifies CASGSVEGYNEKLFF. Complete variable domain (other parts from reference TRBV12-5 and TRBJ1-4): DARVTQTPRHKVTEMGQEVTMRCQPILGHNTVFWYRQTMMQGLELLAYFRNRAPLDDSGMPKDRFSAEMPDATLATLKIQPSEPRDSAVYFCASGSVEGYNEKLFFGSGTQLSVL.

The J gene is TRBJ1-2, the V gene TRBV7-9; tentatively, D is TRBD1 (5 bases). The CDR3 runs to 14 residues. Trimming shortened V by 1 base and J by 2 bases, and 8 bases separated the two germline ends. Germline values: CDR1 SEHNR, CDR2 FQNEAQ (reference sequence). The CDR3 sequence is CASSLVGGNYGYTF. As DNA, the CDR3 is TGTGCCAGCAGCTTAGTCGGGGGGAACTATGGCTACACCTTC.

This clone came up once. The chain recombines TRBV7-9 with TRBJ2-7, with TRBD1 matching over 9 bases. Germline lookup yields CDR1 SEHNR and CDR2 FQNEAQ (reference sequence). CDR3 length: 16 amino acids. V lost 4 bases to trimming and J lost 3 bases; unmatched junction nucleotides: 10. Written as DNA, the CDR3 is TGTGCCAGCAGCTCATCCCTCGGGACAGGGTTCTACGAGCAGTACTTC. The encoded protein is CASSSSLGTGFYEQYF.

Only one count was recorded for this clone. The CDR3 reads CASSFSGGYEQYF. In nucleotides, the CDR3 is TGTGCCAGCAGCTTTAGCGGGGGATACGAGCAGTACTTC. The chain has TRBV5-4 and TRBJ2-7; 9 bases match TRBD2. The junction had 1 base not matched to a gene; V was cut back by 2 bases and J by 4 bases. The CDR3 contains 13 residues. Germline assignment: CDR1 SGHNT and CDR2 YYREEE (reference sequence).

V gene TRBV6-4 combines with J gene TRBJ2-1; D possibly corresponds to TRBD2 (6 bases). This CDR3 comprises 15 residues. The germline V gene encodes CDR1 MRHNA and CDR2 SNTAGT. V shed 0 bases and J shed 0 bases, with 6 bases lying between them. In nucleotides, the CDR3 is TGTGCCAGCAGTGACTCTAGCGGCTCCTACAATGAGCAGTTCTTC. Residues: CASSDSSGSYNEQFF.

This chain joins TRBV5-1 and TRBJ2-5; TRBD2 aligns across 10 bases. With 4 bases clipped from V and 6 bases from J, the junction kept 12 bases outside the gene matches. Germline assignment: CDR1 SGHRS and CDR2 YFSETQ. This CDR3 region has 16 residues. The CDR3 nucleotides read TGCGCCAGCAGCAACGGTAAAGCGGGGGGGCGGAAGACCCAGTACTTC. Translation gives CASSNGKAGGRKTQYF.

This clone was seen a handful of times. The chain uses TRBV19 and TRBJ1-5; tentatively, D is TRBD1 (6 bases). The germline gives CDR1 LNHDA, CDR2 SQIVND (reference sequence). The CDR3 is 16 residues long. Trimming removed 7 bases at V and 4 bases at J, with 20 bases between. This CDR3 reads CASTPWRTDFNQPQHF. CDR3 bases: TGTGCCAGTACCCCCTGGCGGACAGACTTTAATCAGCCCCAGCATTTT.

Notes on this clone: Likely a read error: the CDR3 ends without its conserved phenylalanine or tryptophan. The limits of the CDR3 on the DNA are not certain, so only TCRdb's listed CDR3 is given. The chain employs TRBV7-9 and TRBJ1-2; the DNA was not compared with TRBD1, the D call given in the table. Germline values: CDR1 SEHNR, CDR2 FQNEAQ (reference sequence). The length of the CDR3 is 11 amino acids, counting both ends. Here the CDR3 reads CASSFYAGSLP.

The table lists this clone with a count of one. V usage is TRBV4-1 and J usage is TRBJ2-7, with TRBD1 identical over 10 bases. The CDR3 is 18 amino acids. The J segment lost 3 bases and the V segment lost 1 base, leaving 12 bases of the junction unmatched. Germline loops: CDR1 MGHRA, CDR2 YSYEKL. Here the CDR3 reads CASSQVLVHRDRGYEQYF. The CDR3 DNA sequence: TGCGCCAGCAGCCAAGTCCTCGTCCATCGGGACAGGGGCTACGAGCAGTACTTC.

The chain employs TRBV5-6 and TRBJ1-5; D ambiguous. The CDR3 contains 12 residues. The V gene lost 1 base and the J gene lost 4 bases, with 3 bases spanning the gap. CDR1 is SGHDT, CDR2 YYEEEE, per germline. Here the CDR3 reads CASSLSNQPQHF. CDR3 sequence (DNA): TGTGCCAGCAGCTTGTCTAATCAGCCCCAGCATTTT.

The count of this clone is one. This rearrangement joins TRBV5-1 to TRBJ2-5; the D is unclear. The CDR3 has 14 amino acids. Germline loops: CDR1 SGHRS, CDR2 YFSETQ. The V end was cut by 0 bases, the J end by 5 bases, with 11 bases between. The chain's CDR3 is CASSLETPAETQYF. The CDR3 DNA is TGCGCCAGCAGCTTGGAGACTCCTGCGGAGACCCAGTACTTC. Based on the CDR3 plus reference TRBV5-1 and TRBJ2-5, the full variable domain is KAGVTQTPRYLIKTRGQQVTLSCSPISGHRSVSWYQQTPGQGLQFLFEYFSETQRNKGNFPGRFSGRQFSNSRSEMNVSTLELGDSALYLCASSLETPAETQYFGPGTRLLVL.

This clone came up once. V gene TRBV27 combines with J gene TRBJ2-1; D is unclear. The CDR3 runs 14 residues. Germline CDR1 MNHEY, CDR2 SMNVEV (reference sequence). V lost 10 bases to trimming and J lost 9 bases, with 22 bases between them. Written as DNA, the CDR3 is TGTGCCATCCGGAAAGAATGGGTCTCGGGTGAGCAGTTCTTC. Protein: CAIRKEWVSGEQFF.

This clone was seen once. A junction end diverges from the germline sequence, so it may reflect a read error. This chain connects TRBV15 to TRBJ1-1, with D possibly matching TRBD1 (6 bases). Germline CDR1 is LNHNV and CDR2 is YYDKDF (reference sequence). The CDR3 has 14 residues. CDR3: CATSRDAGATEAFF. The CDR3 DNA is TGTGCCACCAGCCGAGACGCGGGGGCAACTGAAGCTTTCTTT.

The chain uses TRBV5-6 and TRBJ2-7, with D possibly TRBD2 on 5 matching bases. Trimming shortened V by 1 base and J by 3 bases, and 14 bases separated the two germline ends. CDR3 size: 15 residues. Germline CDR1 and CDR2: SGHDT and YYEEEE. The CDR3 is CASSLTAGGGYEQYF. The CDR3 DNA reads as TGTGCCAGCAGCTTGACGGCAGGAGGTGGCTACGAGCAGTACTTC. Full variable domain (missing parts from reference TRBV5-6 and TRBJ2-7): DAGVTQSPTHLIKTRGQQVTLRCSPKSGHDTVSWYQQALGQGPQFIFQYYEEEERQRGNFPDRFSGHQFPNYSSELNVNALLLGDSALYLCASSLTAGGGYEQYFGPGTRLTVT.

The V and J genes are TRBV5-6 and TRBJ1-1; maybe TRBD1 (5 bases). The CDR3 is 12 residues long. V lost 3 bases and J 10 bases, leaving 13 bases between the germline ends. Germline CDR1 is SGHDT and CDR2 is YYEEEE. The CDR3 DNA sequence: TGTGCCAGCAGCTCTGGGGCCTACGGAGCTTTCTTT. This encodes CASSSGAYGAFF.

The rearrangement uses TRBV2 and TRBJ2-2; D is undetermined. CDR3 length: 15 amino acids. Trimming cost V 5 bases and J 6 bases, with 16 bases left between them. Germline CDR1 and CDR2: SNHLY and FYNNEI. CDR3 nucleotides: TGTGCCAGCAGTCGGTCGGTTCCCAAAGCCGGGGAGCTGTTTTTT. Its translation: CASSRSVPKAGELFF. The full variable domain, rest sourced from reference TRBV2 and TRBJ2-2, is EPEVTQTPSHQVTQMGQEVILRCVPISNHLYFYWYRQILGQKVEFLVSFYNNEISEKSEIFDDQFSVERPDGSNFTLKIRSTKLEDSAMYFCASSRSVPKAGELFFGEGSRLTVL.